The source of this T cell receptor (beta chain) is a study of blood T cell repertoires in COVID-19. V was shortened by 3 bases and J by 3 bases, with 11 bases between the two germline ends. Per germline, CDR1 SEHNR and CDR2 FQNEAQ (reference sequence). The CDR3 is 14 residues long. Per the authors' pipeline: Amplifying reference gene primers gave estimates of nucleated cell counts. Libraries were prepared by immunoSEQ multiplex PCR; TCRdb keeps only in-frame clonotypes and omits some of them. That table supplies the V and J calls and clone size; D and trimming were determined from the DNA. The data contain more than 200,000 clones, roughly 88% of them singletons.

This clonotype was obtained from a woman between 35 and 50 years old who had recovered from COVID-19. The chain joins TRBV7-9 to TRBJ2-5, with a possible D match to TRBD2 (6 bases). Sequencing used peripheral blood. The CDR3 DNA reads TGTGCCAGCAGCTTCCGGGAGTGGGAAGAGACCCAGTACTTC. As protein: CASSFREWEETQYF.